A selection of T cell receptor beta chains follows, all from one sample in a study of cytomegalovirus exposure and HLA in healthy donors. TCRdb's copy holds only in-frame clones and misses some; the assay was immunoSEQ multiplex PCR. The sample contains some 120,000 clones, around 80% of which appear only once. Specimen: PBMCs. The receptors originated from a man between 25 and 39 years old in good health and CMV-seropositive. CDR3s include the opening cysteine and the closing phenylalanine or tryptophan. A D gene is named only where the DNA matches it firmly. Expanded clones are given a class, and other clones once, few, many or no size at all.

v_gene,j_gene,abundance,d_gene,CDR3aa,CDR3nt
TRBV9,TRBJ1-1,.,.,CASSEAGAFAEAFF,TGTGCCAGCAGCGAGGCAGGGGCGTTTGCTGAAGCTTTCTTT
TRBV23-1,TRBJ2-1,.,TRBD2,CASSRTGTSGSDEQFF,TGCGCCAGCAGTCGGACTGGGACTAGCGGGAGCGATGAGCAGTTCTTC
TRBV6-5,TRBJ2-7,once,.,CASSRGGYEQYF,TGTGCCAGCAGCCGAGGGGGTTACGAGCAGTACTTC
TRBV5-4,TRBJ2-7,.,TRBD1,CASSTDGTGAYEQYF,TGTGCCAGCAGTACCGACGGGACAGGGGCCTACGAGCAGTACTTC
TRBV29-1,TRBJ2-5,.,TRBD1,CSVRGQLGQETQYF,TGCAGCGTGAGGGGACAGTTGGGCCAAGAGACCCAGTACTTC
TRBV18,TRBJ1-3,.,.,CASSPMDSSSGNTIYF,TGTGCCAGTTCTCCCATGGACAGCAGCTCTGGAAACACCATATATTTT
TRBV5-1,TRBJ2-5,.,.,CASSLGEKQETQYF,TGCGCCAGCAGCTTGGGGGAGAAACAAGAGACCCAGTACTTC
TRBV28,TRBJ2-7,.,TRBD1,CASSTPDRDPYEQYF,TGTGCCAGCAGTACTCCGGACAGGGATCCCTACGAGCAGTACTTC
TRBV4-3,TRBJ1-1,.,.,CASSQDRHRWAVFF,TGCGCCAGCAGCCAAGATCGGCACAGGTGGGCGGTTTTCTTT
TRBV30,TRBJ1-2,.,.,CAWPGPTVVNYLWLQTF,TGTGCCTGGCCCGGCCCGACAGTGGTAAATTATTTATGGCTACAGACCTTC
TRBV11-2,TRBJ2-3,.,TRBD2,CASKQGAGGATDTQYF,TGTGCCAGCAAACAAGGGGCGGGGGGGGCCACAGATACGCAGTATTTT
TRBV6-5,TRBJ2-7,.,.,CASSYSASPTYEQYF,TGTGCCAGCAGTTACTCTGCTAGCCCGACCTACGAGCAGTACTTC
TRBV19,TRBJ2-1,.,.,CASRTEGPTDEQFF,TGTGCCAGTCGTACGGAGGGCCCTACGGATGAGCAGTTCTTC
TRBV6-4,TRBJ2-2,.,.,CASSEQGGTGELFF,TGTGCCAGCAGTGAACAGGGGGGGACCGGGGAGCTGTTTTTT
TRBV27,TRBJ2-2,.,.,CASRGRDRWTQNTGELFF,TGTGCCAGCAGGGGGCGGGACCGTTGGACACAGAACACCGGGGAGCTGTTTTTT
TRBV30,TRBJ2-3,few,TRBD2,CAWNLAGGPTDTQYF,TGTGCCTGGAACCTAGCGGGAGGGCCAACAGATACGCAGTATTTT
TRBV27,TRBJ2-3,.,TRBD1,CASSFSGTGVDTQYF,TGTGCCAGCAGTTTTTCCGGGACAGGGGTAGATACGCAGTATTTT
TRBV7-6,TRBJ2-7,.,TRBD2,CASSLLTSVDEQYF,TGTGCCAGCAGCTTATTGACTAGCGTCGACGAGCAGTACTTC
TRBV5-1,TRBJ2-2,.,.,CASSLMGARAGELFF,TGCGCCAGCAGCCTGATGGGGGCTAGGGCCGGGGAGCTGTTTTTT
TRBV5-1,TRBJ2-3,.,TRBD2,CASSPPTSGNWKTTQYF,TGCGCCAGCAGCCCACCTACTAGCGGGAATTGGAAAACCACGCAGTATTTT
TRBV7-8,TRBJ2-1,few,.,CASSPIGLAAFYTYNEQFF,TGTGCCAGCAGCCCAATTGGGCTAGCAGCCTTCTATACCTACAATGAGCAGTTCTTC
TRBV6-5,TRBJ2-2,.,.,CASSYSLRGRTGELFF,TGTGCCAGCAGTTACAGCTTGCGGGGGCGGACCGGGGAGCTGTTTTTT
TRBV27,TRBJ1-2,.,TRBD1,CASRIWTGPAYGYTF,TGTGCCAGCAGGATCTGGACAGGGCCGGCCTATGGCTACACCTTC
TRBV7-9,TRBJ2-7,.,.,CASSSRDTLYEQYF,TGTGCCAGCAGCTCCCGGGACACTCTTTACGAGCAGTACTTC
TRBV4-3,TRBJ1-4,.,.,CASSQPPSGATNEKLFF,TGCGCCAGCAGCCAACCTCCTAGCGGTGCAACTAATGAAAAACTGTTTTTT
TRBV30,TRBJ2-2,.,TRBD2,CASGTSGSSRELFF,TGTGCCTCCGGGACTAGCGGGAGTAGTAGGGAGCTGTTTTTT
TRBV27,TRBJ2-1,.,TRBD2,CASTTSGGNEQFF,TGTGCCAGCACCACTAGCGGCGGCAATGAGCAGTTCTTC
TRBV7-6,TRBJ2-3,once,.,CASSLESSHRTDTQYF,TGTGCCAGCAGCTTAGAGTCTAGTCATCGCACAGATACGCAGTATTTT
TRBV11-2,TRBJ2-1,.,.,CASSLGTAGRGANEQFF,TGTGCCAGCAGCTTAGGCACAGCGGGAAGGGGGGCCAATGAGCAGTTCTTC
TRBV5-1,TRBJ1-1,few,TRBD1,CASSWGQPNTEAFF,TGCGCCAGCAGCTGGGGACAGCCGAACACTGAAGCTTTCTTT
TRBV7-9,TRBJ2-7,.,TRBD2,CASSLGDYAYYEQYF,TGTGCCAGCAGCTTAGGGGACTACGCCTACTACGAGCAGTACTTC
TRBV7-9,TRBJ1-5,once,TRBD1,CASRKQGPNQPQHF,TGTGCCAGCAGGAAACAGGGGCCCAATCAGCCCCAGCATTTT
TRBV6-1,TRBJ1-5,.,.,CASSEGRGGNRPQHF,TGTGCCAGCAGTGAAGGGCGGGGAGGTAATCGGCCCCAGCATTTT
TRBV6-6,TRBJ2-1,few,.,CASSPGVNEQFF,TGTGCCAGCAGCCCGGGAGTAAATGAGCAGTTCTTC
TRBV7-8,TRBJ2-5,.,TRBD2,CASSASGRGRKKEEAQYF,TGTGCCAGCAGCGCTAGCGGGAGGGGGCGGAAGAAAGAGGAGGCCCAGTACTTC
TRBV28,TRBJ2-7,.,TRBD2,CASSLPGGITIPYEQYF,TGTGCCAGCAGTTTACCGGGGGGAATAACGATTCCCTACGAGCAGTACTTC
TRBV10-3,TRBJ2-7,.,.,CAISRGGYEQYF,TGTGCCATCAGTAGGGGGGGCTACGAGCAGTACTTC
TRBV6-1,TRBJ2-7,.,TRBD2,CASSAGLAGAYEQYF,TGTGCCAGCAGTGCGGGACTAGCGGGGGCCTACGAGCAGTACTTC
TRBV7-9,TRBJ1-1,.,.,CASSLDRVLNTEAFF,TGTGCCAGCAGCTTAGACCGGGTCCTGAACACTGAAGCTTTCTTT
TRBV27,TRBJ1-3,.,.,CVSAQGSGNTIYF,TGTGTATCAGCACAGGGCTCTGGAAACACCATATATTTT
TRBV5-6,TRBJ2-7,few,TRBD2,CASSFGLAGGREQYF,TGTGCCAGCAGCTTCGGACTAGCGGGAGGTAGGGAGCAGTACTTC
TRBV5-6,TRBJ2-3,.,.,CASSYALGASDTQYF,TGTGCCAGCAGCTACGCCCTGGGGGCATCAGATACGCAGTATTTT
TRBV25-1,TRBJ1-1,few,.,CASSGQVTEAFF,TGTGCCAGCAGTGGGCAAGTCACTGAAGCTTTCTTT
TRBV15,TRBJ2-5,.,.,CATSDRAGQETQYF,TGTGCCACCAGCGACCGGGCAGGGCAAGAGACCCAGTACTTC
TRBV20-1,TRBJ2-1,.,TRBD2,CSARELAGFF,TGCAGTGCTAGAGAACTAGCGGGGTTCTTC
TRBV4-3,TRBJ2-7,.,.,CASSQDLSGPFYEQYF,TGCGCCAGCAGCCAAGATTTGAGCGGCCCATTCTACGAGCAGTACTTC
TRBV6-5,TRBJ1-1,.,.,CASSYYISTEAFF,TGTGCCAGCAGTTACTATATTAGCACTGAAGCTTTCTTT
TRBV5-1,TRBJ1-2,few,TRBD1,CASSSKSTGPGGYTF,TGCGCCAGCAGCTCTAAGTCGACAGGGCCTGGTGGCTACACCTTC
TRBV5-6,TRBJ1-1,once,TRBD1,CASSLMGQGGGEAFF,TGTGCCAGCAGCTTGATGGGACAGGGGGGTGGTGAAGCTTTCTTT
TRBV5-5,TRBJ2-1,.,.,CASSWAYNEQFF,TGTGCCAGCAGCTGGGCGTACAATGAGCAGTTCTTC
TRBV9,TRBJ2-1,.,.,CASSVDGEPYNEQFF,TGTGCCAGCAGCGTTGACGGGGAACCTTACAATGAGCAGTTCTTC
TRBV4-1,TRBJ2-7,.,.,CASSQEPGSGNEQYF,TGCGCCAGCAGCCAAGAACCTGGGAGCGGCAACGAGCAGTACTTC
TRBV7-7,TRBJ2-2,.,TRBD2,CASSSPGGGMMHTGELFF,TGTGCTAGCAGCTCCCCGGGAGGCGGGATGATGCACACCGGGGAGCTGTTTTTT
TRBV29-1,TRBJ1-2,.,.,CSVDRGAHGYTF,TGCAGCGTTGACCGGGGGGCGCATGGCTACACCTTC